This T cell receptor (beta chain) is from a study of CD8 T cells in Susac syndrome. The germline CDR1 and CDR2 sequences are LGHNA and YNFKEQ. V shed 0 bases and J shed 7 bases, with 19 bases lying between them. CDR3 size: 16 residues. After extraction with the RNeasy kit, about 0.45 to 1 ug of the RNA was reverse transcribed using random hexamers. TCRdb re-derived calls from the immunoSEQ multiplex PCR reads in MiXCR, one entry per CDR3 protein. Altogether under 200,000 distinct CDR3 sequences are present, more than 85% being singletons, with the ten largest covering about 0.1%. V gene TRBV4-2 combines with J gene TRBJ2-7, with D perhaps TRBD2 (6 bases). This sequence originates from a human donor with Susac syndrome. Sequencing was done on a sample of CD4+ T cells from PBMCs. The chain's CDR3 is CASSQEGNLRGGEQYF. CDR3 in DNA: TGTGCCAGCAGCCAAGAAGGGAATCTGCGGGGCGGGGAGCAGTACTTC.